A few counts support the clone carrying this T cell receptor (beta chain). The antigen is unknown. CDR1 and CDR2 from the germline V gene are MNHEY and SVGEGT. After removal of 7 bases from V and 8 bases from J, the junction contained 11 bases not matched to a gene. This CDR3 has 15 amino acids. These data are taken from a study of regulatory T cells in long-lasting Graves disease. Study context: Those Graves' patients who were newly diagnosed had been on antithyroid drugs under 3 months.

Study-wide results and caveats: TRBV28, TRBJ1-2 and TRBJ2-5 were segments that persistent disease favored.

With iRepertoire HTBI primers and Arm-PCR of CDR3 regions, TCR beta libraries were built. In the authors' workflow: Taken together, the samples had 62 TRBV and more than 11 TRBJ segments identified. TCRdb passed the multiplex PCR reads through MiXCR, listing each CDR3 protein once. The V and J calls reflect TCRdb's pipeline rather than the authors' work. The table has roughly 420,000 distinct CDR3 sequences, less than 20% seen once. As for time point: newly diagnosed GD, antithyroid drugs for less than 3 months. The TCR library was made from RNA extracted from PBMCs. The sample also formed part of further work on T cells in Graves' hyperthyroidism and ophthalmopathy.

The source is a woman aged 18-29 years with Graves disease. This sequence joins TRBV6-2 or TRBV6-3 and TRBJ2-3; TRBD2 matches 11 bases. Sequencing was performed on peripheral blood mononuclear cells (PBMCs), taken at new diagnosis, from a patient treated with antithyroid drugs. The CDR3 bases are TGTGCCAGCACCATAGGGGGACTAGCGGCGCCTACGCAGTATTTT. Protein product: CASTIGGLAAPTQYF.